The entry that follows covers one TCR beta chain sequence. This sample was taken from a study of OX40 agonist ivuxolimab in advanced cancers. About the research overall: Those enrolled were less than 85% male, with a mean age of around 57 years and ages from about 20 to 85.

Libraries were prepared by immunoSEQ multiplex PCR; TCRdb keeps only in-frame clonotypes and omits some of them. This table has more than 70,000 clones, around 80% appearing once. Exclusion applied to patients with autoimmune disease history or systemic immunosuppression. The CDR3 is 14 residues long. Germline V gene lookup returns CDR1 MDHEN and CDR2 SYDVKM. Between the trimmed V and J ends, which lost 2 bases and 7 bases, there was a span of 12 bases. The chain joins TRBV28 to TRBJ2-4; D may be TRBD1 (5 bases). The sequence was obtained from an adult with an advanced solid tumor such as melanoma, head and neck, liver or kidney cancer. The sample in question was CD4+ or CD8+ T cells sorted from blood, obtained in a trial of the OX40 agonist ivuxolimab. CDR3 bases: TGTGCCAGCAGTTTAAGTGGGGCCCGGAACATTCAGTACTTC. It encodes CASSLSGARNIQYF.